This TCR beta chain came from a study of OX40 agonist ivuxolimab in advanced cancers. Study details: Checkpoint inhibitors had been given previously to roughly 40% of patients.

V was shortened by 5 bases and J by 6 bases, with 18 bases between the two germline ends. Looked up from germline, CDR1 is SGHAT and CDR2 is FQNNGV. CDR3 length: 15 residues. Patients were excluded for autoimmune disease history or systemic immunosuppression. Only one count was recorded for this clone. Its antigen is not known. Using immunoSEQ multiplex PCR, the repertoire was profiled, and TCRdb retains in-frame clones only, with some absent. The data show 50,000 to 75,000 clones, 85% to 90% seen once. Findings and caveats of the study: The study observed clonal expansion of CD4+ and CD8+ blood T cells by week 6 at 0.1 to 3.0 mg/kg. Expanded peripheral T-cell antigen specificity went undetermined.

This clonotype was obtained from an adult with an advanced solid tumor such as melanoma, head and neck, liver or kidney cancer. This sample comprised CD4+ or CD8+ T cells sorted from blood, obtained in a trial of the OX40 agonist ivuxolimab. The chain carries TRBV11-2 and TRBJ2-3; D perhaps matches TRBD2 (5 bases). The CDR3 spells CASSQVGSLTDTQYF. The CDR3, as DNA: TGTGCCAGCAGCCAAGTTGGGAGTTTGACGGATACGCAGTATTTT.